The clone carrying this TCR beta chain was recorded at least ten times. Its antigen is undetermined. Trimming removed 1 base from V and 6 bases from J, with 6 bases in between. Germline loops: CDR1 SGHTA, CDR2 FQGNSA. CDR3 length equals 13 residues. TCRdb independently ran MiXCR on the reads; one entry per CDR3 protein. The repertoire holds around 320,000 distinct CDR3 sequences, around a tenth seen once, with around 4.1% in the top ten. This sample stems from a study of T cell repertoires in cytomegalovirus infection. Study-level background: The public TCR beta signatures pointed to both CMV infection and matching HLA type.

The study, taken as a whole, reports: People with CMV and the relevant HLA were identified by cumulative public TCR beta family frequency.

The TCR originated in a human donor in good health (CMV status not recorded). Some clones in this sample may be carry-over from other donors' samples. Sequencing was carried out using PBMCs. V is TRBV7-2 and J is TRBJ2-2; D gene ambiguous. The CDR3 protein is CASSLVRSGELFF. In DNA, the CDR3 is TGTGCCAGCAGCTTAGTCAGGTCCGGGGAGCTGTTTTTT.